These 9 T cell receptor beta chains were all obtained from the same sample, sequenced in a study of CD8 T cells in Susac syndrome. An amount of RNA that ranged from roughly 0.45 to 1 ug was reverse transcribed with random hexamers. TCRdb independently ran MiXCR on the immunoSEQ multiplex PCR reads; one entry per CDR3 protein. The repertoire holds some 170,000 distinct CDR3 sequences, with less than 95% as singletons. The sample was CD4+ T cells from PBMCs. Receptors were obtained from a human donor with multiple sclerosis.

The rearrangement joins TRBV9 to TRBJ2-1, with 7 nucleotides matching TRBD2. The CDR3 has 15 residues. Unmatched junction bases numbered 10, after V lost 0 bases and J lost 10 bases. Germline CDR1 is SGDLS and CDR2 is YYNGEE. As DNA, the CDR3 is TGTGCCAGCAGCGTAGGTGAGACGGGAGGAAGGGAGCAGTTCTTC. Its translation is CASSVGETGGREQFF.

The V gene is TRBV20-1, the J gene TRBJ2-7; D could derive from TRBD1 or TRBD2 (6 bases each). This CDR3 contains 12 residues. Germline CDR1 and CDR2: DFQATT and SNEGSKA (reference sequence). V dropped 6 bases and J dropped 6 bases, with 15 bases sitting between them. The CDR3 sequence: CSASKGGSEQYF. CDR3 bases: TGCAGTGCCTCCAAGGGGGGATCCGAGCAGTACTTC.

The CDR3, as DNA: TGTGCCAGCAGCTTAATGGCAGCCAACACTGAAGCTTTCTTT. Protein product: CASSLMAANTEAFF. This chain connects TRBV7-2 to TRBJ1-1; no reliable D call. V lost 2 bases and J lost 2, with 9 bases in between. The CDR3 runs 14 residues. Germline V gene data show CDR1 as SGHTA and CDR2 as FQGNSA.

The chain recombines TRBV25-1 with TRBJ1-2; tentative D call: TRBD1 (5 bases). The CDR3 totals 17 residues. The germline V gene encodes CDR1 MGHDK and CDR2 SYGVNS. With 0 bases removed from V and 1 base from J, the gap between germline ends came to 15 bases. The CDR3 loop is CASSEYQGPNRNYGYTF. The CDR3 nucleotides read TGTGCCAGCAGTGAATATCAGGGACCAAACCGTAACTATGGCTACACCTTC.

The V and J genes are TRBV7-2 and TRBJ2-3; D might be TRBD1 or TRBD2, each matching 5 bases. The germline gives CDR1 SGHTA, CDR2 FQGNSA. Trimming cost V 4 bases and J 5 bases, with 13 bases left between them. The CDR3 extends over 14 amino acids. The CDR3 DNA reads as TGTGCCAGCAGCTACGGGACGGAGGTAGATACGCAGTATTTT. Its protein product is CASSYGTEVDTQYF.

The chain links TRBV6-2 or TRBV6-3 to TRBJ2-7; tentatively, D is TRBD2 (5 bases). Looked up from germline, CDR1 is MNHEY and CDR2 is SVGEGT. The CDR3 contains 12 residues. V lost 8 bases to trimming and J lost 7 bases, with 15 bases between them. The DNA of the CDR3 is TGTGCCAGCTGGACTTTTCTTCGGGAGCAGTACTTC. It translates to CASWTFLREQYF.

The V gene is TRBV28, the J gene TRBJ2-6, with D tentatively TRBD2 (5 bases). The CDR3 consists of 15 residues. Germline lookup yields CDR1 MDHEN and CDR2 SYDVKM. V lost 2 bases and J lost 2, with 7 bases in between. The CDR3 region is CASSLTGTGANVLTF. The CDR3 DNA reads TGTGCCAGCAGTTTAACCGGGACTGGGGCCAACGTCCTGACTTTC. Based on the CDR3 plus reference TRBV28 and TRBJ2-6, the full variable domain is DVKVTQSSRYLVKRTGEKVFLECVQDMDHENMFWYRQDPGLGLRLIYFSYDVKMKEKGDIPEGYSVSREKKERFSLILESASTNQTSMYLCASSLTGTGANVLTFGAGSRLTVL.

The chain uses TRBV5-1 and TRBJ1-4; 7 nucleotides line up with TRBD1. The CDR3 contains 15 residues. Germline trimming cut 1 base from V and 5 bases from J; bases unmatched to any gene: 5. CDR1 and CDR2 from the germline V gene are SGHRS and YFSETQ. CDR3 amino acids: CASSLIQGKNEKLFF. CDR3 bases: TGCGCCAGCAGCTTGATACAGGGGAAAAATGAAAAACTGTTTTTT.

The chain carries TRBV3-1 and TRBJ2-3; 9 nucleotides line up with TRBD2. This CDR3 comprises 16 residues. Looked up from germline, CDR1 is LGHDT and CDR2 is YNNKEL (reference sequence). Unmatched junction bases numbered 11, after V lost 4 bases and J lost 6 bases. The CDR3 DNA reads as TGTGCCAGCAGCCTCACCCTCTTAGCGGGAGCCGATACGCAGTATTTT. This sequence encodes CASSLTLLAGADTQYF.